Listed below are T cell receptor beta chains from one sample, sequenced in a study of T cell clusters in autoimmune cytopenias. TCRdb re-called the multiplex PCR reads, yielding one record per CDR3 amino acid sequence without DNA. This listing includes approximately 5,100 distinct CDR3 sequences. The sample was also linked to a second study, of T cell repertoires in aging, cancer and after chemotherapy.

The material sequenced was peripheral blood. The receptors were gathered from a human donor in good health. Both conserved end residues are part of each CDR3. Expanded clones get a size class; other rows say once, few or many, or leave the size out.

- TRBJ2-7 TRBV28 CASSLWAGTSYEQYF
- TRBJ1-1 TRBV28 CASGTGSPNTEAFF
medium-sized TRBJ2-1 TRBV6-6 CASSYFVSSSYNEQFF
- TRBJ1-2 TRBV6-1 CASSEEYRRVYGYTF
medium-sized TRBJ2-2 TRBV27 CASSRQLQGDGELFF
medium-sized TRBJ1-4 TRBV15 CATSKQRRVNEKLFF
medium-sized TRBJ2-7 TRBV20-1 CSAFRDSRSYEQYF
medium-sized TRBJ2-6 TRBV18 CASSPPVRAGANVLTF
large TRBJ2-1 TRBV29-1 CSVEGQGDEQFF
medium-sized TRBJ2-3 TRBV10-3 CAISDGLTTLTSTDTQYF
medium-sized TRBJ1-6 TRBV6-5 CASSEALYRVGLVSPLHF
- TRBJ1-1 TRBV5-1 CASSSAGSNTEAFF
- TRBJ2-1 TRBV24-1 CATGLAGSNEQFF
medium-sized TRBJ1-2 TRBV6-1 CASSDQGAPYYGYTF
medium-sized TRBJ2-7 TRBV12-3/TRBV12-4 CASSNIGEQYF
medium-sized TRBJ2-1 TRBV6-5 CASSYSGLRGGEQFF
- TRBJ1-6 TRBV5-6 CASSSPEGLSYNSPLHF
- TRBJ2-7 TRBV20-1 CSARRQGTYYEQYF
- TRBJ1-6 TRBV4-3 CASSLQGTSSPLHF
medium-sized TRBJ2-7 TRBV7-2 CASSLRLAGPYEQYF
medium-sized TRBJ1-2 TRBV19 CASSLRDRGAEGYTF
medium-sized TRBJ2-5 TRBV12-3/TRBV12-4 CASSLQETQYF
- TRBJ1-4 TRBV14 CASSQVSGNEKLFF
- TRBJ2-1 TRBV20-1 CSARDPSLSYYNEQFF
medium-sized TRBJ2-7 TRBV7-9 CASSPGRMYEQYF
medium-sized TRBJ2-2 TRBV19 CASSNVGRLDTGELFF
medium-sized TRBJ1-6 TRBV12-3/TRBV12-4 CASSLSVSPLHF